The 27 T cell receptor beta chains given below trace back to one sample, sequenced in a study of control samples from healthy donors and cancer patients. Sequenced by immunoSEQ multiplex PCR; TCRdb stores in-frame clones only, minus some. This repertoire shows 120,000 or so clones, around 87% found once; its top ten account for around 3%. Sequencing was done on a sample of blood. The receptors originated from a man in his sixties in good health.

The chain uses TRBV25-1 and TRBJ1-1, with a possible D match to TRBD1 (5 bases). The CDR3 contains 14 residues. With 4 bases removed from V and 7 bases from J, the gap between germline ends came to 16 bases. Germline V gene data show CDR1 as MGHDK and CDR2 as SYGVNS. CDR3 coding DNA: TGTGCCAGCAGTGGGTTAGGGGTACGGGATGAAGCTTTCTTT. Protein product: CASSGLGVRDEAFF.

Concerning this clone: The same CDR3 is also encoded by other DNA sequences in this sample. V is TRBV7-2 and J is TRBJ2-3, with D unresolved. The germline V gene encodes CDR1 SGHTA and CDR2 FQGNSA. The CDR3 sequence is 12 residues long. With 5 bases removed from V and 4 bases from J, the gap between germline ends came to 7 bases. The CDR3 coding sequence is TGTGCCAGCAGCCTGCTGGCAGATACGCAGTATTTT. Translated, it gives CASSLLADTQYF.

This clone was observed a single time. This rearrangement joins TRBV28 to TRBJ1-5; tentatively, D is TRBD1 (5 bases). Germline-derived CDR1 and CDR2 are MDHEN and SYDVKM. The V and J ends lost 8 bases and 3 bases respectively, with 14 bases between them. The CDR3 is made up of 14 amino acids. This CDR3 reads CASQAGGFNQPQHF. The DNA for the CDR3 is TGTGCCAGCCAAGCGGGGGGGTTCAATCAGCCCCAGCATTTT.

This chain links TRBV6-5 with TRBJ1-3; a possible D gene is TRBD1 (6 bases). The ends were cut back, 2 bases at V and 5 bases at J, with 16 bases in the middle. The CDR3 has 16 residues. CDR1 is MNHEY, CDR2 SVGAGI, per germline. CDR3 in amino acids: CASSYNSGAGRNTIYF. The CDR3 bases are TGTGCCAGCAGTTACAATTCGGGGGCGGGCAGAAACACCATATATTTT.

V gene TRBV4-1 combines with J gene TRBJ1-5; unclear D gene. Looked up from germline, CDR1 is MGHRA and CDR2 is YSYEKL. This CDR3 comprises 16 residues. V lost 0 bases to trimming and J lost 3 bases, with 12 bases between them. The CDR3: CASSQDTGRPNQPQHF. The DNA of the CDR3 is TGCGCCAGCAGCCAAGATACCGGACGGCCCAATCAGCCCCAGCATTTT.

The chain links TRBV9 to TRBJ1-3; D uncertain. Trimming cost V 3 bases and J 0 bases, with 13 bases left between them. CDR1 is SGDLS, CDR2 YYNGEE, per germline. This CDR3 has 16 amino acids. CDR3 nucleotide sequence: TGTGCCAGCAGCGCCAGGACGTTTAACTCTGGAAACACCATATATTTT. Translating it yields CASSARTFNSGNTIYF.

The CDR3 loop is CASSPQVFQETQYF. Here the CDR3 DNA reads TGCGCCAGCAGTCCACAGGTCTTCCAAGAGACCCAGTACTTC. V usage is TRBV10-2 and J usage is TRBJ2-5, with D possibly TRBD1 on 5 matching bases. The CDR3 has 14 amino acids. Trimming cost V 5 bases and J 1 base, with 11 bases left between them. From germline, CDR1 is WSHSY and CDR2 SAAADI.

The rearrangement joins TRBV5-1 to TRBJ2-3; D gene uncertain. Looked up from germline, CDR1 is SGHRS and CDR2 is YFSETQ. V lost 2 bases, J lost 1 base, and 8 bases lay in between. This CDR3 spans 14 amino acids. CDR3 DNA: TGCGCCAGCAGCTTACTAAGTGGCACAGATACGCAGTATTTT. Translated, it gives CASSLLSGTDTQYF.

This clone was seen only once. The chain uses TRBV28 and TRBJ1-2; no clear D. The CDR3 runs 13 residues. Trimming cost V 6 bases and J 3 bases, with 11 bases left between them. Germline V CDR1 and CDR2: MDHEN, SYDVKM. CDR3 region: CASSYRTDYGYTF. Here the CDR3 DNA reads TGTGCCAGCAGCTACCGGACGGACTATGGCTACACCTTC.

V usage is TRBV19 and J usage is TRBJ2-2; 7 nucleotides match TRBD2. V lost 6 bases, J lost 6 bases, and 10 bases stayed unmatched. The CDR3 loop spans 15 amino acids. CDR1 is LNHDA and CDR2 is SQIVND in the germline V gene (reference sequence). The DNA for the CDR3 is TGTGCCAGTAGCAGCGGGGTCACCCTGCCCGGGGAGCTGTTTTTT. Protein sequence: CASSSGVTLPGELFF.

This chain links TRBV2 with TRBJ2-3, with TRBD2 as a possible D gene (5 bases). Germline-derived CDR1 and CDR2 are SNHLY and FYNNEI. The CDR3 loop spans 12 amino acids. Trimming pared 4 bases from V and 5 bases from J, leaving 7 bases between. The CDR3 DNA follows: TGTGCCAGCAGTGCGAGCGGAGATACGCAGTATTTT. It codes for CASSASGDTQYF.

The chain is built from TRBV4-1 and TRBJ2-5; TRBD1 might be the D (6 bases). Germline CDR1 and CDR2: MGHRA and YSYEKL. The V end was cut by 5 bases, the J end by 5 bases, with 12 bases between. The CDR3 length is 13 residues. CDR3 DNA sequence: TGCGCCAGCAGCGGTGGGGGCTCGGAGACCCAGTACTTC. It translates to CASSGGGSETQYF.

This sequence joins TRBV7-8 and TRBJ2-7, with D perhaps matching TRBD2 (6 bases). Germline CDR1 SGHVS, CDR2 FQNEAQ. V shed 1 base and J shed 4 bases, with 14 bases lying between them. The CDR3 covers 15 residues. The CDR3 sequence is CASSLVATGDYEQYF. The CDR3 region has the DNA TGTGCCAGCAGCTTAGTGGCGACGGGGGATTACGAGCAGTACTTC.

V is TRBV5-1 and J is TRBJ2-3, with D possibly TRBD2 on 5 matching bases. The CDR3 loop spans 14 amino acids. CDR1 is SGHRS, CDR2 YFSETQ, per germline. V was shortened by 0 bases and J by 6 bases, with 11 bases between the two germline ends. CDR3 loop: CASSLGRDLDTQYF. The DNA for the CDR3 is TGCGCCAGCAGCTTGGGCCGGGATTTGGATACGCAGTATTTT. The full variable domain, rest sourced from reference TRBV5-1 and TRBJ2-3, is KAGVTQTPRYLIKTRGQQVTLSCSPISGHRSVSWYQQTPGQGLQFLFEYFSETQRNKGNFPGRFSGRQFSNSRSEMNVSTLELGDSALYLCASSLGRDLDTQYFGPGTRLTVL.

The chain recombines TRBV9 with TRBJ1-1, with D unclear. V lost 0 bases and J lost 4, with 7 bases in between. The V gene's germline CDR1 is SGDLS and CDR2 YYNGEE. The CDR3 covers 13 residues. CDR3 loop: CASSVGTFTEAFF. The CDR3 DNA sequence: TGTGCCAGCAGCGTAGGAACATTCACTGAAGCTTTCTTT.

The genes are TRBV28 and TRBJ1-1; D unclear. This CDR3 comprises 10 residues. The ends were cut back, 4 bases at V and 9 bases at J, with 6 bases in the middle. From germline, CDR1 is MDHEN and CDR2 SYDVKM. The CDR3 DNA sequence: TGTGCCAGCAGTTCCGTGAAAGCTTTCTTT. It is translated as CASSSVKAFF.

CDR3 nucleotide sequence: TGTGCCAGCAGTGGGGGAGGGCAGCCCCAGCATTTT. It encodes CASSGGGQPQHF. V is TRBV12-3 or TRBV12-4 and J is TRBJ1-5, with TRBD1 as a possible D gene (5 bases). Trimming shortened V by 5 bases and J by 7 bases, and 9 bases separated the two germline ends. CDR3 length equals 12 residues.

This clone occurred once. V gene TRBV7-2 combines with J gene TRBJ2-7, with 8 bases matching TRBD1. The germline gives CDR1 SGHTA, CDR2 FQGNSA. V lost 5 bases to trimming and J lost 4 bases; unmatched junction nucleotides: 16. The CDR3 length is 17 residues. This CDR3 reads CASSPRQGLPGGYEQYF. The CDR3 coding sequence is TGTGCCAGCAGCCCCCGACAGGGGCTTCCCGGCGGGTACGAGCAGTACTTC.

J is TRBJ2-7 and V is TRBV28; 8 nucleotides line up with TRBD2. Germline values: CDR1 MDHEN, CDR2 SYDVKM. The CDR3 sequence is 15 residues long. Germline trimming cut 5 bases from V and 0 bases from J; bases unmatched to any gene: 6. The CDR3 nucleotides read TGTGCCAGCAGTCCCGGGAGGGGTTACTCCTACGAGCAGTACTTC. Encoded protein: CASSPGRGYSYEQYF.

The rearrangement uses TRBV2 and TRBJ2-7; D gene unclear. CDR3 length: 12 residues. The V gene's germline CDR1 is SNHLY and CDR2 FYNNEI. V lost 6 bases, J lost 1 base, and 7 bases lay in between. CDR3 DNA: TGTGCCAGCAGGGCACAGTCCTACGAGCAGTACTTC. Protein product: CASRAQSYEQYF.

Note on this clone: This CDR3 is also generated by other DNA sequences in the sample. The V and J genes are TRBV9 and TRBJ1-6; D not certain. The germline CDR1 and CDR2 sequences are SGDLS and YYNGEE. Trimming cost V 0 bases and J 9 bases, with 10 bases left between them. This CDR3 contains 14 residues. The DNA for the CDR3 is TGTGCCAGCAGCGTAGGGGGAGACGGTTCACCCCTCCACTTT. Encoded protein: CASSVGGDGSPLHF. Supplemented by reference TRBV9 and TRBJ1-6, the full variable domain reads DSGVTQTPKHLITATGQRVTLRCSPRSGDLSVYWYQQSLDQGLQFLIQYYNGEERAKGNILERFSAQQFPDLHSELNLSSLELGDSALYFCASSVGGDGSPLHFGNGTRLTVT.

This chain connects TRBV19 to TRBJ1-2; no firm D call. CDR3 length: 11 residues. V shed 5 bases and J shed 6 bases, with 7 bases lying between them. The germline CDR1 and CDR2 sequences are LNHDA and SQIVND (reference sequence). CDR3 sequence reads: CASSPHDGYTF. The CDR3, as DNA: TGTGCCAGTAGTCCACACGATGGCTACACCTTC.

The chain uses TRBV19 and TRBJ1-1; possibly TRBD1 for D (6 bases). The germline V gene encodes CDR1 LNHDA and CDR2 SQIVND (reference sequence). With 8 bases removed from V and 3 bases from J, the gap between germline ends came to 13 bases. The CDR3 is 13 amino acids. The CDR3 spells CASGLHRDTEAFF. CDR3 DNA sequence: TGTGCCAGTGGTTTACACAGGGACACTGAAGCTTTCTTT. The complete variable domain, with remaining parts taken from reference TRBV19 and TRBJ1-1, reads DGGITQSPKYLFRKEGQNVTLSCEQNLNHDAMYWYRQDPGQGLRLIYYSQIVNDFQKGDIAEGYSVSREKKESFPLTVTSAQKNPTAFYLCASGLHRDTEAFFGQGTRLTVV.

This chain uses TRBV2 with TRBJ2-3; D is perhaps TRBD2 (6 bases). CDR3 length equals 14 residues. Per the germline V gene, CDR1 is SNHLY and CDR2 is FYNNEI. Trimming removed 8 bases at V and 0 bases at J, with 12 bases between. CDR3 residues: CASELAGSTDTQYF. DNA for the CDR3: TGTGCCAGCGAACTAGCAGGGAGCACAGATACGCAGTATTTT.

DNA for the CDR3: TGTGCCAGCAGCTTAGTTTGGGGATCTACGGATTCGCAGTTCTTC. Translated: CASSLVWGSTDSQFF. This chain connects TRBV7-2 to TRBJ2-1; D is unresolved. The CDR3 runs to 15 residues. Trimming removed 1 base from V and 12 bases from J, with 19 bases in between. Germline V gives CDR1 SGHTA, CDR2 FQGNSA.

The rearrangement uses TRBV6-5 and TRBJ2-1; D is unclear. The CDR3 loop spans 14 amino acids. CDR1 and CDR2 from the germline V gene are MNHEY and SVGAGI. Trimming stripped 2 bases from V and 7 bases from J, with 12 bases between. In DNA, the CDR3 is TGTGCCAGCAGTTACGCGGACGGATTAAATGAGCAGTTCTTC. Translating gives CASSYADGLNEQFF.

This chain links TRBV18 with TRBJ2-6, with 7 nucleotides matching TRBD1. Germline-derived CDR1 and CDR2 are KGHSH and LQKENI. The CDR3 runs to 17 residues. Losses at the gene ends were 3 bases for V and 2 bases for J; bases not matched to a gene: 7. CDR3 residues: CASSPTSTGPGANVLTF. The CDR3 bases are TGTGCCAGCTCACCCACCTCGACAGGGCCTGGGGCCAACGTCCTGACTTTC.